A single TCR beta chain is shown here with its context. The sample originates from a study of blood T cell repertoires in COVID-19. The wider study: The origin of the acute and convalescent COVID-19 samples was the United States, Italy and Spain. PBMCs, B-cell-depleted T cells, or T cells were the source of the cDNA or gDNA that made up the material.

V dropped 5 bases and J dropped 3 bases, with 17 bases sitting between them. Germline CDR1 reads LNHDA; CDR2 reads SQIVND (reference sequence). The CDR3 is 15 amino acids. This table comes from immunoSEQ multiplex PCR, and its TCRdb copy is limited to in-frame clones, with some not included. Among about 70,000 clones listed, 65% to 90% were seen once. The sample consisted of peripheral blood. This chain connects TRBV19 to TRBJ2-7; no clear D gene. This receptor was identified in a man aged 25-45 years with COVID-19, enrolled during active disease. CDR3 coding DNA: TGTGCCAGTAGTCCCTCCTTTGCGGCCCTCTACGAGCAGTACTTC. The encoded protein is CASSPSFAALYEQYF.